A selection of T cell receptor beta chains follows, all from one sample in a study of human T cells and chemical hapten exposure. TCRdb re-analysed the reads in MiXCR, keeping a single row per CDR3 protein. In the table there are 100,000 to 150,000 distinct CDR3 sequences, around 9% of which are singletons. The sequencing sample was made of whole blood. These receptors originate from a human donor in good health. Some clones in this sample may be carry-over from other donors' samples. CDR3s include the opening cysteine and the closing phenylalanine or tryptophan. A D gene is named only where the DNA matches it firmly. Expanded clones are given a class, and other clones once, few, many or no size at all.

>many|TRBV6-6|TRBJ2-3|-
TGTGCCAGCAGTCGACTGGGGAGTAGCCATACGCAGTATTTT
CASSRLGSSHTQYF
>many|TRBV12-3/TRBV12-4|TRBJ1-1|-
TGTGCCAGCAGTTCAACAGGGCTGTTGAACACTGAAGCTTTCTTT
CASSSTGLLNTEAFF
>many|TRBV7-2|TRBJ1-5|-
TGTGCCAGCAGCTTTAGGTATAGCAATCAGCCCCAGCATTTT
CASSFRYSNQPQHF
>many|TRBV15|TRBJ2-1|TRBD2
TGTGCCACCAGCAGAGATAGCGGGGGGGACAATGAGCAGTTCTTC
CATSRDSGGDNEQFF
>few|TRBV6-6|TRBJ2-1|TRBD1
TGTGCCAGCAGTAAAACAGGGGATGGGTACAATGAGCAGTTCTTC
CASSKTGDGYNEQFF
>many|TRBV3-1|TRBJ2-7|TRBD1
TGTGCCAGCAGCCCAGGGACAGGGAGTTACGAGCAGTACTTC
CASSPGTGSYEQYF
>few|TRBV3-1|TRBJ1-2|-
TGTGCCAGCAGCCAAGATCGGGGACCGAACTATGGCTACACCTTC
CASSQDRGPNYGYTF
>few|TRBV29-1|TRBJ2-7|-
TGCAGCGTTGATTCAGGGGATTCCTACGAGCAGTACTTC
CSVDSGDSYEQYF
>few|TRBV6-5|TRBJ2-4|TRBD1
TGTGCCAGCACTGCGGGACAGGGGGGCATTGCCAAAAACATTCAGTACTTC
CASTAGQGGIAKNIQYF
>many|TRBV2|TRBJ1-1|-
TGTGCCAGAGGGGTCGGCCTGGGCACTGAAGCTTTCTTT
CARGVGLGTEAFF
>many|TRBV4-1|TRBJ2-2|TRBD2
TGCGCCAGCAGCCAAGCGGGAGGGGTCGGGGAGCTGTTTTTT
CASSQAGGVGELFF
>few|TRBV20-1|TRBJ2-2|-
TGCAGTGCTAGAGATTTGCTAGCCCCCGACACCGGGGAGCTGTTTTTT
CSARDLLAPDTGELFF
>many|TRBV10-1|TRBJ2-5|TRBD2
TGCGCCAGCAGTGGGGGAAGAGGACTAGCGGAACCCCAAGAGACCCAGTACTTC
CASSGGRGLAEPQETQYF
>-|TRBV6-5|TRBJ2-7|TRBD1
TGTGCCAGCAGTTACGGACAGGGGGACGTCTACGAGCAGTACTTC
CASSYGQGDVYEQYF
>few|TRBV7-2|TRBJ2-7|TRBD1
TGTGCCAGCAGCCCTTGGGGACAGGGGATTTCCCTCTCCTACGAGCAGTACTTC
CASSPWGQGISLSYEQYF
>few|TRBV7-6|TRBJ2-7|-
TGTGCCAGCAGTCTAGGGGAAACCTACGAGCAGTACTTC
CASSLGETYEQYF
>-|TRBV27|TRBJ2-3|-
TGTGCCAGCAGTTTGCAGGGGATGGGAACAGATACGCAGTATTTT
CASSLQGMGTDTQYF
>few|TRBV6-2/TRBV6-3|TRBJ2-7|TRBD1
TGTGCCAGCAGCCACGAGGGACAGGGCTCCTACGAGCAGTACTTC
CASSHEGQGSYEQYF
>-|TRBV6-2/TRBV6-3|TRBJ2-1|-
TGTGCCAGCAGTGACCTAAGCAGGGAGCAGTTCTTC
CASSDLSREQFF
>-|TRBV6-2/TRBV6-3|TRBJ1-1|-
TGTGCCAGCAGGATCGGGGGCAGAAAGAACACTGAAGCTTTCTTT
CASRIGGRKNTEAFF
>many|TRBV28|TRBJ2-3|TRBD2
TGTGCCAGCAGTTCTTCCTTCGGACTAGCCCGCACAGATACGCAGTATTTT
CASSSSFGLARTDTQYF
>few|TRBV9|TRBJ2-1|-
TGTGCCAGCAGCGTGCAACACGTCTCCTACAATGAGCAGTTCTTC
CASSVQHVSYNEQFF
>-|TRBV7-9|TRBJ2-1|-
TGTGCCAGCAGCCATCAGTTCTTC
CASSHQFF
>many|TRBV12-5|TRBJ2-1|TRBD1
TGTGCTAGTGGTGGACAGGGGGCGCCTGAGCAGTTCTTC
CASGGQGAPEQFF
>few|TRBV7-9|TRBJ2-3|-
TGTGCCAGCAGCTCCCCGCGGCAGGGCGCCACAGATACGCAGTATTTT
CASSSPRQGATDTQYF
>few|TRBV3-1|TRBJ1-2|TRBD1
TGTGCCAGCAGCCAAGTACAGGGACAGGGCCCTGGCTACACCTTC
CASSQVQGQGPGYTF